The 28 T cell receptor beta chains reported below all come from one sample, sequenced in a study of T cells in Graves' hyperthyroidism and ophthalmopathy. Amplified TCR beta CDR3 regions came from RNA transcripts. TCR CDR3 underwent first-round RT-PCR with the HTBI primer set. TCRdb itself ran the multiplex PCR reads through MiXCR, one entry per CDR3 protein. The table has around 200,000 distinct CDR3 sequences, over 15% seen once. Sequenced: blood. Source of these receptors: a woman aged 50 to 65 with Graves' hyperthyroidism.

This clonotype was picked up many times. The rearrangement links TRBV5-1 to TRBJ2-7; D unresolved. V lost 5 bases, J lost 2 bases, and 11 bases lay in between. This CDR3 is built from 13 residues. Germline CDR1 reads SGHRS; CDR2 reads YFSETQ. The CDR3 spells CASSVGSAYEQYF. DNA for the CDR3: TGCGCCAGCAGTGTCGGGTCGGCCTACGAGCAGTACTTC.

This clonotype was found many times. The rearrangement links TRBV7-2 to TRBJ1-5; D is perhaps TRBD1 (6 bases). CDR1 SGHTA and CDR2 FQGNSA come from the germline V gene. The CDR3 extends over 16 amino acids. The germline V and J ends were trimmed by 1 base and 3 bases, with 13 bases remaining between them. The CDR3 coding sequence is TGTGCCAGCAGCTTAGGGGCAGGGGTGATCAATCAGCCCCAGCATTTT. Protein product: CASSLGAGVINQPQHF. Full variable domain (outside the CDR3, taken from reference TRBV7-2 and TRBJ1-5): GAGVSQSPSNKVTEKGKDVELRCDPISGHTALYWYRQSLGQGLEFLIYFQGNSAPDKSGLPSDRFSAERTGGSVSTLTIQRTQQEDSAVYLCASSLGAGVINQPQHFGDGTRLSIL.

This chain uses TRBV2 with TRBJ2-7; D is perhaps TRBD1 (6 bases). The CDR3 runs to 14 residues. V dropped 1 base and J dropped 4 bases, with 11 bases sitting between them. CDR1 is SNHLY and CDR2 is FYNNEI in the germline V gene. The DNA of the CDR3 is TGTGCCAGCAGTGAAGGGACAGAAACTTACGAGCAGTACTTC. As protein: CASSEGTETYEQYF.

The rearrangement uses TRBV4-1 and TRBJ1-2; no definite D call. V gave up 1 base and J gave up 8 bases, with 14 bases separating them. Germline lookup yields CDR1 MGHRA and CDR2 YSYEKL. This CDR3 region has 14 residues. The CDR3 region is CASSQVRSGTGYTF. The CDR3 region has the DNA TGCGCCAGCAGCCAAGTGAGAAGCGGCACGGGCTACACCTTC.

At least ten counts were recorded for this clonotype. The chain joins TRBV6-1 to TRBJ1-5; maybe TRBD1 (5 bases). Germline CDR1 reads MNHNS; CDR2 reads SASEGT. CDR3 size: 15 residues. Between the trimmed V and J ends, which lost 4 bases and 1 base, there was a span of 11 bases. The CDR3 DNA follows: TGTGCCAGCAGTGTTCAGGGTATCAGCAATCAGCCCCAGCATTTT. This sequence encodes CASSVQGISNQPQHF.

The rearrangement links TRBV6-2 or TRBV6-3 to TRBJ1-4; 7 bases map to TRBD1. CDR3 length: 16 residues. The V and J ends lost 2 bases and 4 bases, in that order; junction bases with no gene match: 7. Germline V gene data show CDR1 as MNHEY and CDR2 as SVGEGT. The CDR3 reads CASSYARTGINEKLFF. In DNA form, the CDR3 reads TGTGCCAGCAGTTACGCGCGGACAGGCATTAATGAAAAACTGTTTTTT.

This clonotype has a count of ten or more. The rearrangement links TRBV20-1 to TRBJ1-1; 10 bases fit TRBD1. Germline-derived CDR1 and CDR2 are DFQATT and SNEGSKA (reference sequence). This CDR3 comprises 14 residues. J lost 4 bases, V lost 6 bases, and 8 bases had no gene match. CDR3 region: CSATTGGAGTEAFF. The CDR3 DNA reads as TGCAGTGCCACGACAGGGGGCGCGGGCACTGAAGCTTTCTTT.

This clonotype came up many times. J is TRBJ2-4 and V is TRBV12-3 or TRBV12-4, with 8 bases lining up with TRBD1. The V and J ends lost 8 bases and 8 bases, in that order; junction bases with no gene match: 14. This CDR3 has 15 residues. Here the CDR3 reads CASGLNRGLMDIQYF. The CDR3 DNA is TGTGCCAGCGGACTAAACAGGGGGTTAATGGACATTCAGTACTTC.

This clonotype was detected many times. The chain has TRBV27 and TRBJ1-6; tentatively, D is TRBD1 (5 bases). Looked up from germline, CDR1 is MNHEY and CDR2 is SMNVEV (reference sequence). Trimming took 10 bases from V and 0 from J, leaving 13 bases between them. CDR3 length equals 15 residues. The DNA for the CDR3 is TGTGCCACCGGGACCTTCAGCTCCTATAATTCACCCCTCCACTTT. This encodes CATGTFSSYNSPLHF.

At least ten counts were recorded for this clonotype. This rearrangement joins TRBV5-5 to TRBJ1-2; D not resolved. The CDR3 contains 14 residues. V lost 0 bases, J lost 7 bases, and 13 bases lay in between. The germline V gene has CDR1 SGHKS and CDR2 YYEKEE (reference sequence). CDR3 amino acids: CASSLGGRTFGYTF. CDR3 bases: TGTGCCAGCAGCTTGGGAGGACGGACCTTTGGCTACACCTTC.

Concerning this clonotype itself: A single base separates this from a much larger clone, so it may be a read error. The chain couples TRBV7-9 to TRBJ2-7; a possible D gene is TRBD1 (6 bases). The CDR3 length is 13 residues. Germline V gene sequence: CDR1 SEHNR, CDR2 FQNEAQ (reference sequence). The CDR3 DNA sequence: TGTGCCAGCAGACCCGGACAGTCCTACGGGCAGTACTTC. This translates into CASRPGQSYGQYF.

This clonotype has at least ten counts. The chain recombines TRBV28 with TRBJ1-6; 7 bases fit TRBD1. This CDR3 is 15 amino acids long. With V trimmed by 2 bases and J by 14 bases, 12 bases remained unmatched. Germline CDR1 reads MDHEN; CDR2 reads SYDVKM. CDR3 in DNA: TGTGCCAGCAGTTTAAGGGCACAGGGGATCGGATCCCTCCACTTT. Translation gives CASSLRAQGIGSLHF.

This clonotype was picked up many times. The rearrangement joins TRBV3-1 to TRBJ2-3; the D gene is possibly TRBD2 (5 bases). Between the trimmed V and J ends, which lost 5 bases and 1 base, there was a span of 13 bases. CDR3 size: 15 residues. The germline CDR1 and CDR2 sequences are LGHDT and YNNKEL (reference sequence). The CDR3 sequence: CASSNSEVGTDTQYF. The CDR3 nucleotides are TGTGCCAGCAGCAATAGCGAAGTGGGCACAGATACGCAGTATTTT.

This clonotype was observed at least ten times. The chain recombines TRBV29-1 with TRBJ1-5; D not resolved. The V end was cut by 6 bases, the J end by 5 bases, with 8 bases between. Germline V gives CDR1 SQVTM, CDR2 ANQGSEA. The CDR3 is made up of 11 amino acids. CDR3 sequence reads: CSVGADQPQHF. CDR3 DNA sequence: TGCAGCGTGGGTGCGGATCAGCCCCAGCATTTT.

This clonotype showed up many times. CDR3 nucleotides: TGTGCCAGTAGTATAGTGACGGAGGGTCCCTACGAGCAGTACTTC. Its translation: CASSIVTEGPYEQYF. The chain carries TRBV19 and TRBJ2-7; D perhaps matches TRBD2 (6 bases). Trimming removed 1 base from V and 2 bases from J, with 12 bases in between. Germline V gene data show CDR1 as LNHDA and CDR2 as SQIVND (reference sequence). This CDR3 contains 15 residues.

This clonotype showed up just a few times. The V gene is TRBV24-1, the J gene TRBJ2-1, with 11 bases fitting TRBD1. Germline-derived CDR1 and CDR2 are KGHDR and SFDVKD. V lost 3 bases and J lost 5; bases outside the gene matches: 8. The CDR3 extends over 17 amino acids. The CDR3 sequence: CATSDGWTGGFHNEQFF. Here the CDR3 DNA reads TGTGCCACCAGTGATGGCTGGACAGGGGGCTTCCACAATGAGCAGTTCTTC.

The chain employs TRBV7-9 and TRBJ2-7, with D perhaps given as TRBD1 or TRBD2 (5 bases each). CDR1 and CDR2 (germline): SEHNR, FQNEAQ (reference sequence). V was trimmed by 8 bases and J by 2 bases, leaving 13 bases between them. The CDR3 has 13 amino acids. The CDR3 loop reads CASGAGSPYEQYF. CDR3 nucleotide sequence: TGTGCCAGCGGGGCGGGTAGTCCCTACGAGCAGTACTTC. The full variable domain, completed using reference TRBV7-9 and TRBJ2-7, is DTGVSQNPRHKITKRGQNVTFRCDPISEHNRLYWYRQTLGQGPEFLTYFQNEAQLEKSRLLSDRFSAERPKGSFSTLEIQRTEQGDSAMYLCASGAGSPYEQYFGPGTRLTVT.

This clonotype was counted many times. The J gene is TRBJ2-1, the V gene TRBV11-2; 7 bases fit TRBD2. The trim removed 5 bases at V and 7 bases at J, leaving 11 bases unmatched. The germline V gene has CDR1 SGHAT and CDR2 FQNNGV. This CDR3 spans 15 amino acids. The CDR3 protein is CASSKQDLGGNEQFF. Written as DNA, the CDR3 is TGTGCCAGCAGCAAGCAGGACTTGGGGGGGAATGAGCAGTTCTTC.

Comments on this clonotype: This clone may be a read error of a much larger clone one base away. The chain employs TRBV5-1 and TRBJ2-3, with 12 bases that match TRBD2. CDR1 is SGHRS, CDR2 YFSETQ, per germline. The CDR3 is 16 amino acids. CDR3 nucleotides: TGCGCCAGCGGCTTTCAACTAGCGGGGGGTTCAGATACGCAGTATTTT. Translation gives CASGFQLAGGSDTQYF.

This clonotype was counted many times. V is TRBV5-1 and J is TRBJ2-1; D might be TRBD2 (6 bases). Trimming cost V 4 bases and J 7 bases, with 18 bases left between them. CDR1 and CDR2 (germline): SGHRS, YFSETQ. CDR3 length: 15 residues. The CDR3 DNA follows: TGCGCCAGCAGCGCGGGACCCTCGAAGGGTAATGAGCAGTTCTTC. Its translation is CASSAGPSKGNEQFF.

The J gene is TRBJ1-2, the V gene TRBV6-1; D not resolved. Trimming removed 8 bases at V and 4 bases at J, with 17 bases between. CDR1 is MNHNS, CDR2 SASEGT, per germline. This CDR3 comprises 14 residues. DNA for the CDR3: TGTGCCAGCCGGGCCTCGACTCGGGGCTATGGCTACACCTTC. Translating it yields CASRASTRGYGYTF.

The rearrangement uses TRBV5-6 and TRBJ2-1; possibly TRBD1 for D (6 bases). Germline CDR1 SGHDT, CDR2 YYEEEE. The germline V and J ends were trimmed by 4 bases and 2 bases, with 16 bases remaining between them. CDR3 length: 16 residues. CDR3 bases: TGTGCCAGCAGCGTGAACTTAGGACAGCCCTACAATGAGCAGTTCTTC. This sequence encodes CASSVNLGQPYNEQFF. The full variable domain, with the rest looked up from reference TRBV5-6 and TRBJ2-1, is DAGVTQSPTHLIKTRGQQVTLRCSPKSGHDTVSWYQQALGQGPQFIFQYYEEEERQRGNFPDRFSGHQFPNYSSELNVNALLLGDSALYLCASSVNLGQPYNEQFFGPGTRLTVL.

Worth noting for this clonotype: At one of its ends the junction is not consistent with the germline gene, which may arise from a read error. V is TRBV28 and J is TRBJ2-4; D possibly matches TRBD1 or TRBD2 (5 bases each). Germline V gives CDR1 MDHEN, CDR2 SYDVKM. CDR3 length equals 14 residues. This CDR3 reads CASSPYGGKSIQYF. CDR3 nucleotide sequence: TGTGCCAGCAGCCCTTATGGGGGAAAAAGCATTCAGTACTTC.

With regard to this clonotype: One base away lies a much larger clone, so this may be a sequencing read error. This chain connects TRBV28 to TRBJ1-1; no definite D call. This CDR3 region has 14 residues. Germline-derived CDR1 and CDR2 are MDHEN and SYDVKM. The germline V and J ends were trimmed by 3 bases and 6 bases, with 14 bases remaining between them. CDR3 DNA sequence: TGTGCCAGCAGTTTTCAGATAATCAGCGCTGAAGCTTTCTTT. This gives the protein CASSFQIISAEAFF.

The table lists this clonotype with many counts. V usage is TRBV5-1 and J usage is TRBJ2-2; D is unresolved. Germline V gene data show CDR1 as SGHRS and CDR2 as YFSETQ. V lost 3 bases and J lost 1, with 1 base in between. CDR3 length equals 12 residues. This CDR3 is CASSWNTGELFF. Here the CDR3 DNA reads TGCGCCAGCAGCTGGAACACCGGGGAGCTGTTTTTT.

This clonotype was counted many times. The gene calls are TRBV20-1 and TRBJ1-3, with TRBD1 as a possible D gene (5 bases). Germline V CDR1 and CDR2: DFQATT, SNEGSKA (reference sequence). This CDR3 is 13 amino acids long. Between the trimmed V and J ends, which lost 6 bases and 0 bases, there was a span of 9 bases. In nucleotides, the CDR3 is TGCAGTGCCCGGGGCCTCTCTGGAAACACCATATATTTT. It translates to CSARGLSGNTIYF.

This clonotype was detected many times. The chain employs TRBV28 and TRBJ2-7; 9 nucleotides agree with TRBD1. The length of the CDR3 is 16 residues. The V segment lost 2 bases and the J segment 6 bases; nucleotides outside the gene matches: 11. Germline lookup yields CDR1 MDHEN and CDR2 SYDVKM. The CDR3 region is CASSLTTTGGRGEQYF. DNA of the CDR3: TGTGCCAGCAGTTTAACAACGACAGGGGGAAGGGGCGAGCAGTACTTC.

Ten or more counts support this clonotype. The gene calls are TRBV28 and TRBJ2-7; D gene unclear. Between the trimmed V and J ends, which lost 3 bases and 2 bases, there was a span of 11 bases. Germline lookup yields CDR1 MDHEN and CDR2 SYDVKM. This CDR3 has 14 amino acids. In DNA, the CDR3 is TGTGCCAGCAGTTTCGTCGGCGGCCCCTACGAGCAGTACTTC. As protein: CASSFVGGPYEQYF. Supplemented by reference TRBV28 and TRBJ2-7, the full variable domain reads DVKVTQSSRYLVKRTGEKVFLECVQDMDHENMFWYRQDPGLGLRLIYFSYDVKMKEKGDIPEGYSVSREKKERFSLILESASTNQTSMYLCASSFVGGPYEQYFGPGTRLTVT.